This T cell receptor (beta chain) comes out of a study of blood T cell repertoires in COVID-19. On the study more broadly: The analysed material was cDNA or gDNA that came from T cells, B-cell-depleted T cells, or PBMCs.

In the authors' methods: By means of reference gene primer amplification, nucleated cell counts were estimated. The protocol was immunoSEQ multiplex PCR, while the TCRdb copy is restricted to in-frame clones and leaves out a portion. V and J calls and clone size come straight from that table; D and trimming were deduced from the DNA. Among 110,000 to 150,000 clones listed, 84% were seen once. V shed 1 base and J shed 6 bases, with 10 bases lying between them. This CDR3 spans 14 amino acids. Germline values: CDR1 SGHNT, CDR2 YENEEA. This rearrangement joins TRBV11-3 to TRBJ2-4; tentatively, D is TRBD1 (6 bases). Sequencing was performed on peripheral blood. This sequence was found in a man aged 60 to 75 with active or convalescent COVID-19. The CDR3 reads CASSLARGRNIQYF. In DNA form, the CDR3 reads TGTGCCAGCAGCTTAGCCAGGGGCAGAAACATTCAGTACTTC.